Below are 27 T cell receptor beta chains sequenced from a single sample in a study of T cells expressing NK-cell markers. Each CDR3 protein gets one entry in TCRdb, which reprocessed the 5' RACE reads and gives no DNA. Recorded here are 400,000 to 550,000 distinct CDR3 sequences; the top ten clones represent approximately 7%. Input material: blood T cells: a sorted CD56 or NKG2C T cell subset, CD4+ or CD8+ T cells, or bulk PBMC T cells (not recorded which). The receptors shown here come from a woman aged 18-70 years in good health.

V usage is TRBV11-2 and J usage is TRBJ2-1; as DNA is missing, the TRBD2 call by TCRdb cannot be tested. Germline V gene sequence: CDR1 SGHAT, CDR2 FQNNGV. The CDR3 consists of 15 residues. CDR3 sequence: CASSFGAGGHHEQFF.

CDR3 region: CASRMGQSTSTDTQYF. The rearrangement links TRBV6-1 to TRBJ2-3; the D gene TCRdb calls, TRBD2, cannot be checked with no DNA. The CDR3 is 16 residues long. Germline CDR1 MNHNS, CDR2 SASEGT.

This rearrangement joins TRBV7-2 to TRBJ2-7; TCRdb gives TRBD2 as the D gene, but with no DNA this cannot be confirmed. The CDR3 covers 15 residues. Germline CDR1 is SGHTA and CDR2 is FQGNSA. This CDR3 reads CASRFEREVIYEQYF.

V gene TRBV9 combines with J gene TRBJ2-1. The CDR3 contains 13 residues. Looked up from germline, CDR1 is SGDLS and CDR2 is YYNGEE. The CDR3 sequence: CASSVGSYNEQFF.

The CDR3: CATSAHTSGISTDTQYF. This chain connects TRBV24-1 to TRBJ2-3; the TRBD2 assignment by TCRdb is unverifiable without DNA. The CDR3 has 17 residues. In germline, CDR1 is KGHDR, CDR2 SFDVKD.

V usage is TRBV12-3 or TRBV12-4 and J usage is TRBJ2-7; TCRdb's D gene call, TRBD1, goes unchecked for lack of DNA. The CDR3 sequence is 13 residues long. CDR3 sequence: CASSNLGGNEQYF.

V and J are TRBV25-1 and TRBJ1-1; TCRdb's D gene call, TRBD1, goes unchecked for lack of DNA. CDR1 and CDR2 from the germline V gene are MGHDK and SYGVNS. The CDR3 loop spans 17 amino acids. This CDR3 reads CASSAQRGRPMNTEAFF.

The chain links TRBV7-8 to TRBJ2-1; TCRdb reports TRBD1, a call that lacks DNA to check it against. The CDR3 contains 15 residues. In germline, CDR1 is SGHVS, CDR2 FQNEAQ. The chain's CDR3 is CASSPLISSYNEQFF.

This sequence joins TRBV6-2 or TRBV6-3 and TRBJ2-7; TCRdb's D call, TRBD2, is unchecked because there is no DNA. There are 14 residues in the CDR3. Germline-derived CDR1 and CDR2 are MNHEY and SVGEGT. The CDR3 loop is CASRIAGSTYEQYF.

CDR3 loop: CSADHTGDTIGETQYF. The chain couples TRBV20-1 to TRBJ2-5; the D call from TCRdb, TRBD2, cannot be confirmed without DNA. The germline gives CDR1 DFQATT, CDR2 SNEGSKA (reference sequence). This CDR3 comprises 16 residues.

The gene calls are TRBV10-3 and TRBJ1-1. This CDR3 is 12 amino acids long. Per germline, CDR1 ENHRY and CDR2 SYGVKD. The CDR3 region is CAISDSGIEAFF.

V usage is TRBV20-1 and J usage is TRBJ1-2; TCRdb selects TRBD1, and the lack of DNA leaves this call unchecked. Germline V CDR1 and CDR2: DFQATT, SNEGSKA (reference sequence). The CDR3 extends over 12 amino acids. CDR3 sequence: CSARRGAYGYTF.

CDR3 sequence reads: CASSFPGGGGVNEQFF. V usage is TRBV5-1 and J usage is TRBJ2-1; the D call of TRBD1 rests on TCRdb alone, since no DNA is present to check it. The CDR3 has 16 amino acids. Per germline, CDR1 SGHRS and CDR2 YFSETQ. The full variable domain, rest sourced from reference TRBV5-1 and TRBJ2-1, is KAGVTQTPRYLIKTRGQQVTLSCSPISGHRSVSWYQQTPGQGLQFLFEYFSETQRNKGNFPGRFSGRQFSNSRSEMNVSTLELGDSALYLCASSFPGGGGVNEQFFGPGTRLTVL.

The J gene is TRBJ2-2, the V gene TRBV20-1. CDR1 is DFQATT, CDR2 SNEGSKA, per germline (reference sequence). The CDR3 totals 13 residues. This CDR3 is CSAPRRNTGELFF.

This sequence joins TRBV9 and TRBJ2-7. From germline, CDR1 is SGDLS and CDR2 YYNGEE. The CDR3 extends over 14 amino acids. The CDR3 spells CASSVLSVVSEQYF. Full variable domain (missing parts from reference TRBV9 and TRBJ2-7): DSGVTQTPKHLITATGQRVTLRCSPRSGDLSVYWYQQSLDQGLQFLIQYYNGEERAKGNILERFSAQQFPDLHSELNLSSLELGDSALYFCASSVLSVVSEQYFGPGTRLTVT.

The chain's CDR3 is CASSTPGAGNTIYF. The J gene is TRBJ1-3, the V gene TRBV12-3 or TRBV12-4; TCRdb indicates TRBD1, and absent DNA this call remains unverified. There are 14 residues in the CDR3.

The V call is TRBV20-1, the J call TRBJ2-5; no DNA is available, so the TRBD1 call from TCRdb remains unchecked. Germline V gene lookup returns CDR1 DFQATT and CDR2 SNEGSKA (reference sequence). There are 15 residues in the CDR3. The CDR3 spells CSAVPGQGSQETQYF.

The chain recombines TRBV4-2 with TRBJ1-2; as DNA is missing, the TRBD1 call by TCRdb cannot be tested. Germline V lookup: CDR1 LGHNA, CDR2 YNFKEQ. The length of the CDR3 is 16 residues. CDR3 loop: CASSQESQGYLYGYTF.

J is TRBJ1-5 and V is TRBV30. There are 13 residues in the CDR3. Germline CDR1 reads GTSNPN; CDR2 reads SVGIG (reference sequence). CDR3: CAWSVGGNQPQHF. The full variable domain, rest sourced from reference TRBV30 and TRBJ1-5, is SQTIHQWPATLVQPVGSPLSLECTVEGTSNPNLYWYRQAAGRGLQLLFYSVGIGQISSEVPQNLSASRPQDRQFILSSKKLLLSDSGFYLCAWSVGGNQPQHFGDGTRLSIL.

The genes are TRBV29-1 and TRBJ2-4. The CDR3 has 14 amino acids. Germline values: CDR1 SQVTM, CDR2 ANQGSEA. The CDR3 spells CSVESAEAQNIQYF.

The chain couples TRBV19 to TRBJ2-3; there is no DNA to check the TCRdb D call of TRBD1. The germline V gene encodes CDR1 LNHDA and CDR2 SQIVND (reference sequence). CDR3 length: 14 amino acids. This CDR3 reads CASSWGRRGDTQYF.

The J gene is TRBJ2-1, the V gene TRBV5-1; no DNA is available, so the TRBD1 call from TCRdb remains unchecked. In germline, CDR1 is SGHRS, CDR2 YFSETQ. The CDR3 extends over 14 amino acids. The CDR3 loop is CASSSSDPGDEQFF.

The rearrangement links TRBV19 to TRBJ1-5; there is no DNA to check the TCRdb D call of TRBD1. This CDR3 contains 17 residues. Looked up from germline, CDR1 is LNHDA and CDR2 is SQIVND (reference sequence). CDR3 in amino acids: CASSRGVRGLLNQPQHF.

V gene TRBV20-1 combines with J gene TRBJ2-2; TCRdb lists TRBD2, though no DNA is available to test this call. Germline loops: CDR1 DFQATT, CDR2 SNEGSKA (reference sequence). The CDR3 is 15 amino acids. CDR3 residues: CSARRVTSGAGELFF.

This CDR3 reads CASSFFAAPNYGYTF. The rearrangement links TRBV12-3 or TRBV12-4 to TRBJ1-2; the TCRdb call, TRBD1, lacks DNA for checking. The CDR3 covers 15 residues.

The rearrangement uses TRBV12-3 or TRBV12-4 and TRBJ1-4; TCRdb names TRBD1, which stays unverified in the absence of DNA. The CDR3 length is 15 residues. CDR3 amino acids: CASSYPGVRDEKLFF.

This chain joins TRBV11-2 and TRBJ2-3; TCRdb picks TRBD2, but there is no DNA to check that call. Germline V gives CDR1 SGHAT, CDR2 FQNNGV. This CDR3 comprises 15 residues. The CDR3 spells CASSLLAGDTDTQYF.